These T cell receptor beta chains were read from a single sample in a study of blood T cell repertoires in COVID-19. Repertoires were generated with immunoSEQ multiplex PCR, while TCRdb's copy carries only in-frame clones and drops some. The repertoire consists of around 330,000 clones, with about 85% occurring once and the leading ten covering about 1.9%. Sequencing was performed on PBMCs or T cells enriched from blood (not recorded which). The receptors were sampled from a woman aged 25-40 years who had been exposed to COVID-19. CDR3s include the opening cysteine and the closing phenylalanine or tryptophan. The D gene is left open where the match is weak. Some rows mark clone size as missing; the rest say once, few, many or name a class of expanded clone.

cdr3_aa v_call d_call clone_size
CASSLARTGFGYTF TRBV7-8 TRBD1 NA
CASSYSRLNSGNTIYF TRBV6-5 NA NA
CASSLSHFTGELFF TRBV4-3 NA many
CASSRGHTEAFF TRBV6-5 NA NA
CASTLTGRTYGYTF TRBV11-2 NA NA
CAGRLAGVGIQYF TRBV30 TRBD2 NA
CASSDAGTGVSYEQYF TRBV11-2 TRBD1 once
CASSQDPDRARSGYTF TRBV3-1/TRBV3-2 TRBD1 NA
CASSDEGWRTDTQYF TRBV2 NA NA
CASQTGGEQFF TRBV30 TRBD2 once
CSASPTGGYEQYF TRBV20-1 TRBD1 NA
CASSFGNTEAFF TRBV5-1 NA few
CASSPETGGDSPLHF TRBV28 TRBD1 NA
CASSVAWGGLDEQFF TRBV9 NA few
CASSPTEDQETQYF TRBV18 NA few
CASSPPYTRNEQFF TRBV3-1/TRBV3-2 NA NA
CASSLSRSSSGDTQYF TRBV7-9 TRBD2 NA
CASSLMGGTGNTIYF TRBV5-8 NA few
CASSFGGGGKENNYGYTF TRBV5-7 NA few
CASSESAGWTEAFF TRBV6-1 NA NA
CASSVRRPTHSGELFF TRBV23-1 NA NA